This is a list of T cell receptor beta chains from one sample in a study of T cells in Graves' hyperthyroidism and ophthalmopathy. TCRdb re-called the multiplex PCR reads through MiXCR, storing one row per CDR3 protein. Found here are 600,000 to 700,000 distinct CDR3 sequences, over 12% of them singletons; the top ten hold around 4.5%. The sample taken for sequencing was blood. These receptors were obtained from a woman between 35 and 50 years old with Graves' ophthalmopathy. Both conserved end residues are part of each CDR3. The D gene is left open where the match is weak. Size tells how often a clone was seen (once, few, many) or the class of an expanded clone, and some rows leave it out.

CDR3nt: TGTGCCAGCAGCTCAACACAGGGTAAAGGGTACGAGCAGTACTTC
CDR3aa: CASSSTQGKGYEQYF
d_gene: NA
v_gene: TRBV7-9
abundance: NA
j_gene: TRBJ2-7

CDR3nt: TGCGCCAGCAGCTTGCTAGGGCTACAAATGAACACTGAAGCTTTCTTT
CDR3aa: CASSLLGLQMNTEAFF
d_gene: NA
v_gene: TRBV5-1
abundance: many
j_gene: TRBJ1-1

CDR3nt: TGTGCCAGCAGCCAAGATGTCGCAGCGAGTGAGACCCAGTACTTC
CDR3aa: CASSQDVAASETQYF
d_gene: NA
v_gene: TRBV3-1
abundance: NA
j_gene: TRBJ2-5

CDR3nt: TGCAGCGTTGGCCGGAGAAACACTGAAGCTTTCTTT
CDR3aa: CSVGRRNTEAFF
d_gene: NA
v_gene: TRBV29-1
abundance: many
j_gene: TRBJ1-1

CDR3nt: TGTGCCAGCGACAAGGACCGGTCGGGCTACACCTTC
CDR3aa: CASDKDRSGYTF
d_gene: NA
v_gene: TRBV6-1
abundance: NA
j_gene: TRBJ1-2

CDR3nt: TGTGCCAGCTCGGAATTTGGGGGTGGGTACGAGCAGTACTTC
CDR3aa: CASSEFGGGYEQYF
d_gene: NA
v_gene: TRBV19
abundance: few
j_gene: TRBJ2-7

CDR3nt: TGTGCCAGCAGCGGGACTTTCAACGAGCAGTACTTC
CDR3aa: CASSGTFNEQYF
d_gene: NA
v_gene: TRBV12-3/TRBV12-4
abundance: many
j_gene: TRBJ2-7

CDR3nt: TGTGCCACTGGGACTAGCGGGTCCTACGAGCAGTACTTC
CDR3aa: CATGTSGSYEQYF
d_gene: TRBD2
v_gene: TRBV6-5
abundance: many
j_gene: TRBJ2-7

CDR3nt: TGTGCCAGCTCACAGGGTGTTCCGAACACTGAAGCTTTCTTT
CDR3aa: CASSQGVPNTEAFF
d_gene: NA
v_gene: TRBV18
abundance: many
j_gene: TRBJ1-1

CDR3nt: TGTGCCAGCAGTTTATCGGCGGCTAACAATGAGCAGTTCTTC
CDR3aa: CASSLSAANNEQFF
d_gene: NA
v_gene: TRBV12-3/TRBV12-4
abundance: many
j_gene: TRBJ2-1

CDR3nt: TGTGCCAGCAGCGCGGGACAGGTCAGGACTGAAGCTTTCTTT
CDR3aa: CASSAGQVRTEAFF
d_gene: TRBD1
v_gene: TRBV11-1
abundance: many
j_gene: TRBJ1-1

CDR3nt: TGTGCCAGCTCACCACTGAGCTCCTACGAGCAGTACTTC
CDR3aa: CASSPLSSYEQYF
d_gene: NA
v_gene: TRBV18
abundance: few
j_gene: TRBJ2-7

CDR3nt: TGTGCCAGCAGTGAAGTCATGGGCAAAGAGACCCAGTACTTC
CDR3aa: CASSEVMGKETQYF
d_gene: NA
v_gene: TRBV6-1
abundance: many
j_gene: TRBJ2-5

CDR3nt: TGTGCCAGCAGTAAAGTCACCTCGGCGCAGGAGCAGTACTTC
CDR3aa: CASSKVTSAQEQYF
d_gene: NA
v_gene: TRBV6-2/TRBV6-3
abundance: many
j_gene: TRBJ2-7

CDR3nt: TGTGCCAGCAGTTACTCATATCTGGCCAATCAGCCCCAGCATTTT
CDR3aa: CASSYSYLANQPQHF
d_gene: NA
v_gene: TRBV6-5
abundance: NA
j_gene: TRBJ1-5

CDR3nt: TGTGCCAGCAGTGAGGTGGATAGGGCGGGCTACGAGCAGTACTTC
CDR3aa: CASSEVDRAGYEQYF
d_gene: NA
v_gene: TRBV6-1
abundance: few
j_gene: TRBJ2-7

CDR3nt: TGTGCCAGCAGATTGCCCGGGGCACCCTTTTCAGAGACCCAGTACTTC
CDR3aa: CASRLPGAPFSETQYF
d_gene: NA
v_gene: TRBV7-2
abundance: many
j_gene: TRBJ2-5

CDR3nt: TGTGCCAGCAGTTTATCTTCGGCGGCCTATAGCAATCAGCCCCAGCATTTT
CDR3aa: CASSLSSAAYSNQPQHF
d_gene: NA
v_gene: TRBV27
abundance: NA
j_gene: TRBJ1-5

CDR3nt: TGTGCCAGCAGTTACTCGGAACCGTACTACGAGCAGTACTTC
CDR3aa: CASSYSEPYYEQYF
d_gene: NA
v_gene: TRBV6-5
abundance: many
j_gene: TRBJ2-7

CDR3nt: TGCAGTGCTAGTGCTAGCGGGAGGGCCTACGAGCAGTACTTC
CDR3aa: CSASASGRAYEQYF
d_gene: TRBD2
v_gene: TRBV20-1
abundance: many
j_gene: TRBJ2-7

CDR3nt: TGTGCCACCCAACAGGGAATAATTACTGAAGCTTTCTTT
CDR3aa: CATQQGIITEAFF
d_gene: NA
v_gene: TRBV6-1
abundance: many
j_gene: TRBJ1-1

CDR3nt: TGTGCCAGCAGAGACTTGGGCGGGAGTCTAGACGAGCAGTACTTC
CDR3aa: CASRDLGGSLDEQYF
d_gene: TRBD2
v_gene: TRBV6-1
abundance: once
j_gene: TRBJ2-7

CDR3nt: TGTGCCAGCTCACCACCGGGCGCAGGGACTGGAAACACCATATATTTT
CDR3aa: CASSPPGAGTGNTIYF
d_gene: NA
v_gene: TRBV18
abundance: few
j_gene: TRBJ1-3

CDR3nt: TGTGCCAGCAGTTTAGGCTCGGATCCGGCTTTCTTT
CDR3aa: CASSLGSDPAFF
d_gene: NA
v_gene: TRBV12-3/TRBV12-4
abundance: many
j_gene: TRBJ1-1

CDR3nt: TGTGCCAGCAGCCCCGGACTAGCGGGGGATGAGCAGTTCTTC
CDR3aa: CASSPGLAGDEQFF
d_gene: TRBD2
v_gene: TRBV7-9
abundance: few
j_gene: TRBJ2-1

CDR3nt: TGTGCCAGCAGCACAGGGACTGGGGCCAACGTCCTGACTTTC
CDR3aa: CASSTGTGANVLTF
d_gene: NA
v_gene: TRBV9
abundance: many
j_gene: TRBJ2-6

CDR3nt: TGCAGTGTTTTCCTACTGGCGGGCTATGGCTACACCTTC
CDR3aa: CSVFLLAGYGYTF
d_gene: NA
v_gene: TRBV20-1
abundance: many
j_gene: TRBJ1-2

CDR3nt: TGTGCCAGCAGTGATTTACAGGGAGGTGCCGTGGCCCAGCATTTT
CDR3aa: CASSDLQGGAVAQHF
d_gene: NA
v_gene: TRBV6-1
abundance: many
j_gene: TRBJ1-5

CDR3nt: TGTGCCAGCAGCAAATACACAGGGTACGAGCAGTACTTC
CDR3aa: CASSKYTGYEQYF
d_gene: NA
v_gene: TRBV11-3
abundance: many
j_gene: TRBJ2-7

CDR3nt: TGTGCCAGCAGTTCTTTAGGTCTAGCGGTAAACACCGGGGAGCTGTTTTTT
CDR3aa: CASSSLGLAVNTGELFF
d_gene: TRBD2
v_gene: TRBV28
abundance: many
j_gene: TRBJ2-2

CDR3nt: TGTGCCAGCAGTGAATGGCGTGTAGCGGGAGGGCAAGCCGGGGAGCTGTTTTTT
CDR3aa: CASSEWRVAGGQAGELFF
d_gene: TRBD2
v_gene: TRBV2
abundance: many
j_gene: TRBJ2-2

CDR3nt: TGTGCCAGCAGTGAAAGCGGGAGTTTCTACGAGCAGTACTTC
CDR3aa: CASSESGSFYEQYF
d_gene: TRBD2
v_gene: TRBV2
abundance: many
j_gene: TRBJ2-7

CDR3nt: TGTGCCAGCAGCCACAGGGACAGGGGTCACGGGGAGCTGTTTTTT
CDR3aa: CASSHRDRGHGELFF
d_gene: TRBD1
v_gene: TRBV12-3/TRBV12-4
abundance: few
j_gene: TRBJ2-2

CDR3nt: TGCGCCAGCAGCTTGGGGACTAGCGGGAGCTGGGACATTCAGTACTTC
CDR3aa: CASSLGTSGSWDIQYF
d_gene: TRBD2
v_gene: TRBV5-1
abundance: NA
j_gene: TRBJ2-4

CDR3nt: TGTGCCAGCAGCTTACAGGCAGAGAACACCGGGGAGCTGTTTTTT
CDR3aa: CASSLQAENTGELFF
d_gene: NA
v_gene: TRBV11-1
abundance: many
j_gene: TRBJ2-2

CDR3nt: TGCAGCGTGCCCGGGGCGACAGGAGGGTCTGAGCTGTTTTTT
CDR3aa: CSVPGATGGSELFF
d_gene: NA
v_gene: TRBV29-1
abundance: NA
j_gene: TRBJ2-2

CDR3nt: TGCGCCAGCAGCTTGGGTTCGGACGGCACTGAAGCTTTCTTT
CDR3aa: CASSLGSDGTEAFF
d_gene: NA
v_gene: TRBV5-1
abundance: many
j_gene: TRBJ1-1